Listed below are T cell receptor beta chains from one sample, sequenced in a study of human T cells and chemical hapten exposure. TCRdb passed the RACE reads through MiXCR, listing each CDR3 protein once. The repertoire holds some 99,000 distinct CDR3 sequences, about a tenth seen once, with approximately 2.8% in the top ten. The sequencing here drew on whole blood, taken in connection with sensitization to the hapten diphenylcyclopropenone (DPC). These receptor sequences come from a woman between 40 and 55 years old with alopecia areata. Some clones in this sample may be carry-over from other donors' samples. Both conserved end residues are part of each CDR3. The D gene is left open where the match is weak. Rows give clone size only sometimes, using once, few, many, or a class for an expanded clone.

J gene: TRBJ2-7
V gene: TRBV11-2
D gene: NA
clone size: NA
CDR3 DNA: TGTGCCAGCAGCTTAGTCGGGCCCCTCTACGAGCAGTACTTC
CDR3 protein: CASSLVGPLYEQYF

J gene: TRBJ1-2
V gene: TRBV7-2
D gene: NA
clone size: many
CDR3 DNA: TGTGCCAGCAGCCCCAGGGGCTTCGGCGGCTACACCTTC
CDR3 protein: CASSPRGFGGYTF

J gene: TRBJ2-7
V gene: TRBV7-9
D gene: NA
clone size: many
CDR3 DNA: TGTGCCAGCAGCTTATGGACAGAGAACGAGCAGTACTTC
CDR3 protein: CASSLWTENEQYF

J gene: TRBJ1-2
V gene: TRBV29-1
D gene: TRBD1
clone size: few
CDR3 DNA: TGCAGCGTTACTAAGGACAGGGGCTATGGCTACACCTTC
CDR3 protein: CSVTKDRGYGYTF

J gene: TRBJ1-4
V gene: TRBV11-2
D gene: NA
clone size: few
CDR3 DNA: TGTGCCAGCAGCTTATCGGGGGGACGTGAAAAACTGTTTTTT
CDR3 protein: CASSLSGGREKLFF

J gene: TRBJ2-1
V gene: TRBV7-2
D gene: TRBD2
clone size: many
CDR3 DNA: TGTGCCAGCAGCTTCCCCGGCCGACTAGCGGGGGGATCCTCCTACAATGAGCAGTTCTTC
CDR3 protein: CASSFPGRLAGGSSYNEQFF

J gene: TRBJ1-6
V gene: TRBV6-2/TRBV6-3
D gene: NA
clone size: few
CDR3 DNA: TGTGCCAGCAGTTACGAGGGGCGAAATTCACCCCTCCACTTT
CDR3 protein: CASSYEGRNSPLHF

J gene: TRBJ2-5
V gene: TRBV28
D gene: NA
clone size: NA
CDR3 DNA: TGTGCCAGCAGGGGCGATCTACAAGAGACCCAGTACTTC
CDR3 protein: CASRGDLQETQYF

J gene: TRBJ1-2
V gene: TRBV14
D gene: NA
clone size: many
CDR3 DNA: TGTGCCAGCAGCCAACGGGGGGCAACTTATGGCTACACCTTC
CDR3 protein: CASSQRGATYGYTF

J gene: TRBJ2-3
V gene: TRBV30
D gene: NA
clone size: many
CDR3 DNA: TGTGCCTGGAAGGTGGGAGGAAACACAGATACGCAGTATTTT
CDR3 protein: CAWKVGGNTDTQYF

J gene: TRBJ1-5
V gene: TRBV7-2
D gene: TRBD1
clone size: many
CDR3 DNA: TGTGCCAGCAGCTTAATCTCAGGGGGTGGTAGCAATCAGCCCCAGCATTTT
CDR3 protein: CASSLISGGGSNQPQHF

J gene: TRBJ2-4
V gene: TRBV13
D gene: TRBD1
clone size: many
CDR3 DNA: TGTGCCAGCAGCCCTGGCGGGACAGGGGTATGGGCCAAAAACATTCAGTACTTC
CDR3 protein: CASSPGGTGVWAKNIQYF

J gene: TRBJ2-1
V gene: TRBV2
D gene: NA
clone size: many
CDR3 DNA: TGTGCCAGCAGGGAAGCGTACAATGAGCAGTTCTTC
CDR3 protein: CASREAYNEQFF

J gene: TRBJ2-2
V gene: TRBV10-1
D gene: TRBD2
clone size: few
CDR3 DNA: TGCGCCAGCAGTGCGGGACTAGTCCCCGGGGAGCTGTTTTTT
CDR3 protein: CASSAGLVPGELFF

J gene: TRBJ2-7
V gene: TRBV21-1
D gene: NA
clone size: many
CDR3 DNA: TGTGCCAGCAGCAAAGCGCGTCAGCGATCGGGCGAGCAGTACTTC
CDR3 protein: CASSKARQRSGEQYF

J gene: TRBJ2-4
V gene: TRBV20-1
D gene: NA
clone size: few
CDR3 DNA: TGCAGTGCTAATACAAACAGGGGGGGAAAGGGTCAGTACTTC
CDR3 protein: CSANTNRGGKGQYF

J gene: TRBJ2-7
V gene: TRBV20-1
D gene: TRBD1
clone size: NA
CDR3 DNA: TGCAGTGCTAGAGGCCAACAGGGGGCAAGTTACGAGCAGTACTTC
CDR3 protein: CSARGQQGASYEQYF

J gene: TRBJ2-6
V gene: TRBV6-5
D gene: NA
clone size: NA
CDR3 DNA: TGTGCCAGCAGTTACCTCGGCCCGCCTGGGGCCAACGTCCTGACTTTC
CDR3 protein: CASSYLGPPGANVLTF

J gene: TRBJ2-7
V gene: TRBV6-1
D gene: TRBD1
clone size: many
CDR3 DNA: TGTGCCAGCACTCACAGGGGTCTGCCCTACGAGCAGTACTTC
CDR3 protein: CASTHRGLPYEQYF

J gene: TRBJ2-1
V gene: TRBV5-4
D gene: NA
clone size: NA
CDR3 DNA: TGTGCCAGCAGCTTCGCCAGTTACAATGAGCAGTTCTTC
CDR3 protein: CASSFASYNEQFF

J gene: TRBJ1-2
V gene: TRBV6-2/TRBV6-3
D gene: NA
clone size: many
CDR3 DNA: TGTGCCAGCAGTTACGGGTTATATGGCTACACCTTC
CDR3 protein: CASSYGLYGYTF

J gene: TRBJ2-7
V gene: TRBV5-1
D gene: NA
clone size: NA
CDR3 DNA: TGCGCCAGCTCTGACATTTCCGGGACTCGTTCATACGAGCAGTACTTC
CDR3 protein: CASSDISGTRSYEQYF

J gene: TRBJ1-2
V gene: TRBV7-8
D gene: NA
clone size: NA
CDR3 DNA: TGTGCCAGCAGCTTAGCGGTAAACTATGGCTACACCTTC
CDR3 protein: CASSLAVNYGYTF

J gene: TRBJ1-4
V gene: TRBV20-1
D gene: TRBD1
clone size: many
CDR3 DNA: TGCAGTGCTAGGGGGACAGGGAAGAATGAAAGAGGAACTAATGAAAAACTGTTTTTT
CDR3 protein: CSARGTGKNERGTNEKLFF

J gene: TRBJ2-7
V gene: TRBV12-3/TRBV12-4
D gene: NA
clone size: many
CDR3 DNA: TGTGCCAGTCAACAGCGGTTCAGCTCCTACGAGCAGTACTTC
CDR3 protein: CASQQRFSSYEQYF

J gene: TRBJ2-2
V gene: TRBV12-3/TRBV12-4
D gene: NA
clone size: many
CDR3 DNA: TGTGCCAGCAGCCCTATAAACACCGGGGAGCTGTTTTTT
CDR3 protein: CASSPINTGELFF

J gene: TRBJ1-3
V gene: TRBV12-5
D gene: NA
clone size: many
CDR3 DNA: TGTGCTAGTGGTTTGTCAGGTTCTGGAAACACCATATATTTT
CDR3 protein: CASGLSGSGNTIYF

J gene: TRBJ2-7
V gene: TRBV29-1
D gene: NA
clone size: many
CDR3 DNA: TGCAGCGTTGAAGTAGTTGGGGGGAGCTCCTACGAGCAGTACTTC
CDR3 protein: CSVEVVGGSSYEQYF

J gene: TRBJ2-7
V gene: TRBV10-3
D gene: NA
clone size: few
CDR3 DNA: TGTGCCATCAGGGAGGACAGGCGGGGTTACGAGCAGTACTTC
CDR3 protein: CAIREDRRGYEQYF

J gene: TRBJ1-1
V gene: TRBV3-1
D gene: NA
clone size: many
CDR3 DNA: TGTGCCAGCAGCCAAAGGCCTCTAGGTCTACAAGCTTTCTTT
CDR3 protein: CASSQRPLGLQAFF

J gene: TRBJ2-1
V gene: TRBV27
D gene: NA
clone size: many
CDR3 DNA: TGTGCCAGCAGTTTATCTGGGAGCAAGGAGCAGTTCTTC
CDR3 protein: CASSLSGSKEQFF

J gene: TRBJ1-5
V gene: TRBV18
D gene: NA
clone size: NA
CDR3 DNA: TGTGCCAGCTCACCAATGGGCCAGGATAGCAATCAGCCCCAGCATTTT
CDR3 protein: CASSPMGQDSNQPQHF

J gene: TRBJ2-1
V gene: TRBV7-2
D gene: NA
clone size: NA
CDR3 DNA: TGTGCCAGCAGGTCCTGGGTTTTTGATGAGCAGTTCTTC
CDR3 protein: CASRSWVFDEQFF

J gene: TRBJ1-3
V gene: TRBV10-2
D gene: TRBD1
clone size: many
CDR3 DNA: TGCGCCAGCAGTGCGAACCCCTACGGGGACAGGATGGCGGGAAACACCATATATTTT
CDR3 protein: CASSANPYGDRMAGNTIYF

J gene: TRBJ2-1
V gene: TRBV29-1
D gene: TRBD1
clone size: NA
CDR3 DNA: TGCAGCGTTGTGGGGACAGCTACCTACAATGAGCAGTTCTTC
CDR3 protein: CSVVGTATYNEQFF

J gene: TRBJ2-1
V gene: TRBV7-9
D gene: TRBD2
clone size: NA
CDR3 DNA: TGTGCCAGCAGCTTACAGTTCCCAGCGGGGAAACCTAATGAGCAGTTCTTC
CDR3 protein: CASSLQFPAGKPNEQFF

J gene: TRBJ1-6
V gene: TRBV7-2
D gene: NA
clone size: NA
CDR3 DNA: TGTGCCAGCAGCTTCGCGACAGAGAATAATTCACCCCTCCACTTT
CDR3 protein: CASSFATENNSPLHF

J gene: TRBJ1-2
V gene: TRBV4-3
D gene: NA
clone size: many
CDR3 DNA: TGCGCCAGCAGCCAAGATTGGGTCGGCGCCTATGGCTACACCTTC
CDR3 protein: CASSQDWVGAYGYTF

J gene: TRBJ1-4
V gene: TRBV3-1
D gene: NA
clone size: many
CDR3 DNA: TGTGCCAGCAGCCAAGTAGGGGAAAAACTGTTTTTT
CDR3 protein: CASSQVGEKLFF

J gene: TRBJ2-7
V gene: TRBV7-2
D gene: TRBD1
clone size: few
CDR3 DNA: TGTGCCAGCAGCCGGGGACAGGGCTACGAGCAGTACTTC
CDR3 protein: CASSRGQGYEQYF

J gene: TRBJ2-7
V gene: TRBV20-1
D gene: NA
clone size: few
CDR3 DNA: TGCAGTGCTAGAGATGGGGGCTACGTGTCCTACGAGCAGTACTTC
CDR3 protein: CSARDGGYVSYEQYF

J gene: TRBJ1-2
V gene: TRBV12-3/TRBV12-4
D gene: NA
clone size: many
CDR3 DNA: TGTGCCAGCAGTTTAAGCCCTTTCTATGGCTACACCTTC
CDR3 protein: CASSLSPFYGYTF

J gene: TRBJ2-5
V gene: TRBV24-1
D gene: TRBD2
clone size: many
CDR3 DNA: TGTGCCACCAGTCTCGGGACTACAAGTTTACAAGAGACCCAGTACTTC
CDR3 protein: CATSLGTTSLQETQYF

J gene: TRBJ2-3
V gene: TRBV28
D gene: NA
clone size: many
CDR3 DNA: TGTGCCACCATCGCCGGTGGATTCAGGGGCACAGATACGCAGTATTTT
CDR3 protein: CATIAGGFRGTDTQYF

J gene: TRBJ1-2
V gene: TRBV6-6
D gene: NA
clone size: few
CDR3 DNA: TGTGCCAGCAGCGACGACGGCTACACCTTC
CDR3 protein: CASSDDGYTF

J gene: TRBJ2-3
V gene: TRBV7-2
D gene: TRBD2
clone size: NA
CDR3 DNA: TGTGCCAGCAGCTATAGGGGAGGGCGAACCATTAGCACAGATACGCAGTATTTT
CDR3 protein: CASSYRGGRTISTDTQYF

J gene: TRBJ2-3
V gene: TRBV7-2
D gene: NA
clone size: few
CDR3 DNA: TGTGCCAGCAGCTTACGAAGGACCACAGATACGCAGTATTTT
CDR3 protein: CASSLRRTTDTQYF

J gene: TRBJ2-1
V gene: TRBV10-2
D gene: TRBD2
clone size: many
CDR3 DNA: TGCGCCAGCAGTGACAAGACTAGCGGGGTAGGGGAGCAGTTCTTC
CDR3 protein: CASSDKTSGVGEQFF

J gene: TRBJ2-7
V gene: TRBV6-2/TRBV6-3
D gene: TRBD1
clone size: many
CDR3 DNA: TGTGCCAGCAGATTAGGGGGCAAGTCCTACGAGCAGTACTTC
CDR3 protein: CASRLGGKSYEQYF

J gene: TRBJ1-5
V gene: TRBV7-4
D gene: NA
clone size: NA
CDR3 DNA: TGTGCCAGCAGCTTACGTACCGGGGGGCCAGGACAGCCCCAGCATTTT
CDR3 protein: CASSLRTGGPGQPQHF

J gene: TRBJ2-4
V gene: TRBV2
D gene: NA
clone size: many
CDR3 DNA: TGTGCCAGTAGGGGACTTTCTTATTCGGACATTCAGTACTTC
CDR3 protein: CASRGLSYSDIQYF

J gene: TRBJ1-5
V gene: TRBV12-3/TRBV12-4
D gene: NA
clone size: many
CDR3 DNA: TGTGCCAGCAGTTCGTACGACAGCAGAAATCAGCCCCAGCATTTT
CDR3 protein: CASSSYDSRNQPQHF

J gene: TRBJ1-1
V gene: TRBV5-1
D gene: TRBD1
clone size: many
CDR3 DNA: TGCGCCAGCAGCCTGGGACAGGGGAGTACTGAAGCTTTCTTT
CDR3 protein: CASSLGQGSTEAFF